These 9 T cell receptor beta chains originate from one sample sequenced in a study of T cell responses to AZD1222 COVID-19 vaccine. Sequencing was performed with immunoSEQ multiplex PCR; in TCRdb, only in-frame clones are kept and a portion is missing. The repertoire holds 150,000 to 200,000 clones, with approximately 91% as singletons. The input for sequencing was peripheral blood, taken on day 0 of AZD1222 vaccination. These receptors were collected from an adult in good health.

This chain links TRBV30 with TRBJ1-2; maybe TRBD1 (5 bases). The CDR3 consists of 14 residues. Germline values: CDR1 GTSNPN, CDR2 SVGIG (reference sequence). The V and J ends lost 1 base and 10 bases respectively, with 19 bases between them. CDR3 coding DNA: TGTGCCTGGAGTGCCTCCGGGACCTTTCATGCCTACACCTTC. Translated, it gives CAWSASGTFHAYTF.

V usage is TRBV6-5 and J usage is TRBJ1-2, with D unclear. CDR1 MNHEY and CDR2 SVGAGI come from the germline V gene. The CDR3 is 14 residues long. V was shortened by 2 bases and J by 7 bases, with 14 bases between the two germline ends. CDR3 DNA: TGTGCCAGCAGTTACCGTGCCGACTCAGGTGGCTACACCTTC. This gives the protein CASSYRADSGGYTF.

The chain has TRBV6-5 and TRBJ1-2; no clear D. The V and J ends lost 0 bases and 5 bases respectively, with 10 bases between them. The germline CDR1 and CDR2 sequences are MNHEY and SVGAGI. The CDR3 sequence is 14 residues long. Here the CDR3 reads CASSYSGSGYGYTF. CDR3 bases: TGTGCCAGCAGTTACTCAGGCAGCGGGTATGGCTACACCTTC.

The chain has TRBV11-1 and TRBJ1-5; D call uncertain. CDR3 size: 14 residues. V gave up 6 bases and J gave up 0 bases, with 9 bases separating them. Germline CDR1 and CDR2: SGHAT and FQDESV (reference sequence). The CDR3 DNA follows: TGTGCCAGCAGTTCAAACGATAGCAATCAGCCCCAGCATTTT. The encoded protein is CASSSNDSNQPQHF.

The chain combines TRBV5-4 with TRBJ2-6; D remains ambiguous. The CDR3 length is 15 residues. The V gene lost 3 bases and the J gene lost 0 bases, with 7 bases spanning the gap. Germline loops: CDR1 SGHNT, CDR2 YYREEE (reference sequence). In DNA form, the CDR3 reads TGTGCCAGCAGCTCGCCCCTCTCTGGGGCCAACGTCCTGACTTTC. The encoded protein is CASSSPLSGANVLTF.

The chain uses TRBV5-1 and TRBJ1-1; D possibly corresponds to TRBD1 (6 bases). CDR3 length equals 15 residues. V was trimmed by 3 bases and J by 3 bases, leaving 15 bases between them. The V gene's germline CDR1 is SGHRS and CDR2 YFSETQ. The CDR3 nucleotides read TGCGCCAGCAGCTGGATGGGGGGCGCGGACACTGAAGCTTTCTTT. Protein product: CASSWMGGADTEAFF.

The chain joins TRBV29-1 to TRBJ1-1; possibly TRBD1 for D (5 bases). With 6 bases removed from V and 0 bases from J, the gap between germline ends came to 11 bases. Germline CDR1 reads SQVTM; CDR2 reads ANQGSEA. The CDR3 is made up of 13 amino acids. The CDR3 here is CSVRGGVNTEAFF. The CDR3, as DNA: TGCAGCGTGAGGGGCGGAGTGAACACTGAAGCTTTCTTT.

The chain links TRBV5-1 to TRBJ2-1, with D perhaps TRBD2 (5 bases). CDR3 size: 14 residues. Deletions cut 5 bases from V and 4 bases from J, with 13 bases between. Per the germline V gene, CDR1 is SGHRS and CDR2 is YFSETQ. The CDR3: CASRSSGIYNEQFF. CDR3 sequence (DNA): TGCGCCAGCAGATCGAGCGGCATATACAATGAGCAGTTCTTC.

The chain recombines TRBV3-1 (or the pseudogene TRBV3-2) with TRBJ1-4, with D uncertain. Trimming removed 4 bases from V and 8 bases from J, with 11 bases in between. The CDR3 sequence is 13 residues long. Germline V gene data show CDR1 as LGHDT and CDR2 as YNNKEL (reference sequence). CDR3 region: CASSPLAGEKLFF. DNA of the CDR3: TGTGCCAGCAGCCCTCTGGCGGGGGAAAAACTGTTTTTT.